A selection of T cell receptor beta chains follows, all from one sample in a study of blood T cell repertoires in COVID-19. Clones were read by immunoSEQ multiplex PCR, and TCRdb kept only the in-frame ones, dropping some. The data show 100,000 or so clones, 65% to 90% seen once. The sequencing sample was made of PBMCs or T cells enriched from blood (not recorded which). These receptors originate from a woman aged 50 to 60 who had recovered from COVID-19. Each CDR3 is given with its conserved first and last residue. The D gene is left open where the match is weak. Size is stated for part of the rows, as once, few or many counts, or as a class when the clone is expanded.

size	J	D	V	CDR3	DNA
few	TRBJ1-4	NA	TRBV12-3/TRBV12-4	CASGGGYNEKLFF	TGTGCCAGCGGGGGAGGATATAATGAAAAACTGTTTTTT
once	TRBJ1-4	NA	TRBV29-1	CSVEPGENGKLFF	TGCAGCGTTGAGCCAGGGGAAAACGGAAAACTGTTTTTT
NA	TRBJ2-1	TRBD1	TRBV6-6	CASSPNRGISYNEQFF	TGTGCCAGCAGTCCTAACAGGGGGATAAGTTACAATGAGCAGTTCTTC
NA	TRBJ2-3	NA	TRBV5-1	CASNSGIGTDTQYF	TGCGCCAGCAACTCAGGGATTGGCACAGATACGCAGTATTTT
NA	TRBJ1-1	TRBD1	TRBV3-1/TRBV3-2	CASSQIVGTGNTEAFF	TGTGCCAGCAGCCAAATTGTAGGGACAGGGAACACTGAAGCTTTCTTT
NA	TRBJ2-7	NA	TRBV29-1	CSVAQGPEQYF	TGCAGCGTAGCCCAGGGTCCCGAGCAGTACTTC
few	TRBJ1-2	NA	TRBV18	CASSPTFLDGANYGYTF	TGTGCCAGCTCACCAACATTTCTAGACGGGGCTAACTATGGCTACACCTTC
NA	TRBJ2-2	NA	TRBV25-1	CASRSAGAGTGELFF	TGTGCCAGCCGCTCGGCGGGGGCCGGCACCGGGGAGCTGTTTTTT
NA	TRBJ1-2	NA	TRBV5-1	CASSFRTGNRYGYTF	TGCGCCAGCAGCTTCCGGACGGGAAATCGCTATGGCTACACCTTC
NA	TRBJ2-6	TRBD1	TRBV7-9	CASSWGTGTGANVLTF	TGTGCCAGCAGCTGGGGGACAGGGACCGGGGCCAACGTCCTGACTTTC
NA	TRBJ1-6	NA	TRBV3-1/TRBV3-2	CASSQGQEFDLHF	TGTGCCAGCAGCCAGGGACAAGAGTTTGACCTCCACTTT
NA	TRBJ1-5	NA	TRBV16	CASGRASNQPQHF	TGTGCCAGCGGGAGGGCGAGCAATCAGCCCCAGCATTTT
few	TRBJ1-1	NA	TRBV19	CASIHQGTAFLNTEAFF	TGTGCCAGTATTCATCAGGGAACGGCCTTCCTGAACACTGAAGCTTTCTTT
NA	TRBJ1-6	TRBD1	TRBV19	CASSSPDRGYNSPLHF	TGTGCCAGTAGTAGCCCGGACAGGGGTTATAATTCACCCCTCCACTTT
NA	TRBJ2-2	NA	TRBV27	CASSLNGAAGRNTGELFF	TGTGCCAGCAGTTTAAATGGTGCGGCGGGTCGTAACACCGGGGAGCTGTTTTTT